The next 2 T cell receptor beta chains were all read from a single sample in a study of shared clonotypes between healthy human individuals. Profiling relied on immunoSEQ multiplex PCR, and the TCRdb table lists in-frame clones only, not all of them. Altogether 170,000 or so clones are present, 66% being singletons, with the ten largest covering roughly 10%. Specimen: memory CD4+ T cells sorted from blood. The subset is: CD45RA-negative fraction. Receptors were obtained from a young man in good health.

This clone was counted once. The chain recombines TRBV7-9 with TRBJ2-1, with 12 bases that match TRBD2. The CDR3 covers 16 residues. CDR1 is SEHNR, CDR2 FQNEAQ, per germline (reference sequence). J was trimmed by 5 bases and V by 5 bases; bases with no gene match: 7. The chain's CDR3 is CASSVRGLAGNNEQFF. The CDR3 region has the DNA TGTGCCAGCAGCGTACGGGGACTAGCGGGTAACAATGAGCAGTTCTTC.

The V and J genes are TRBV5-5 and TRBJ2-7; D remains unclear. The CDR3 is made up of 15 amino acids. In germline, CDR1 is SGHKS, CDR2 YYEKEE (reference sequence). Trimming left V 2 bases short and J 2 bases short, with 14 bases between. The CDR3 here is CASSLRLGATYEQYF. The CDR3 DNA reads TGTGCCAGCAGCTTACGTTTAGGAGCCACCTACGAGCAGTACTTC.